The 28 T cell receptor beta chains in this list originate from one sample, sequenced in a study of early T cells in non-severe SARS-CoV-2 infection. TCRdb re-called the 5' RACE reads through MiXCR, storing one row per CDR3 protein. The repertoire holds 95,000 to 150,000 distinct CDR3 sequences, with about 16% as singletons. The sample taken for sequencing was whole blood. The receptors were sampled from an adult who was a healthcare worker with PCR-confirmed SARS-CoV-2 infection or an uninfected control (not recorded which).

In this sample, this clonotype turned up a few times. This chain uses TRBV12-3 or TRBV12-4 with TRBJ1-1; TRBD1 agrees at 7 bases. This CDR3 spans 13 amino acids. V dropped 5 bases and J dropped 6; count of bases not matched to a gene: 6. This chain's CDR3 is CASSPHRGAEAFF. DNA for the CDR3: TGTGCCAGCAGTCCTCACAGGGGCGCTGAAGCTTTCTTT.

This clonotype was seen at least ten times. The chain links TRBV24-1 to TRBJ2-3, with 7 bases identical to TRBD1. Germline V gives CDR1 KGHDR, CDR2 SFDVKD. This CDR3 spans 12 amino acids. V was clipped by 7 bases and J by 6 bases; unmatched bases: 3. CDR3 amino acids: CATSLTGDTQYF. In DNA, the CDR3 is TGTGCCACCAGCCTGACAGGGGATACGCAGTATTTT.

The chain couples TRBV10-3 to TRBJ2-7, with D tentatively TRBD1 or TRBD2 (5 bases each). The V and J ends lost 0 bases and 3 bases respectively, with 24 bases between them. The CDR3 extends over 19 amino acids. Looked up from germline, CDR1 is ENHRY and CDR2 is SYGVKD. The CDR3 sequence is CAISESGTVRGSFDYEQYF. In nucleotides, the CDR3 is TGTGCCATCAGTGAGTCGGGGACGGTTAGAGGGTCGTTCGACTACGAGCAGTACTTC.

This sequence joins TRBV7-2 and TRBJ2-2, with D maybe TRBD1 (6 bases). CDR1 and CDR2 from the germline V gene are SGHTA and FQGNSA. There are 14 residues in the CDR3. V gave up 5 bases and J gave up 5 bases, with 12 bases separating them. The CDR3, as DNA: TGTGCCAGCAGCGCATACAGGGTGACCGGGGAGCTGTTTTTT. Protein product: CASSAYRVTGELFF.

This clonotype was counted a few times. The CDR3 sequence is CASSQAPGGSTDTQYF. The DNA for the CDR3 is TGCGCCAGCAGCCAAGCGCCGGGGGGTAGCACAGATACGCAGTATTTT. This sequence joins TRBV4-1 and TRBJ2-3, with 7 nucleotides matching TRBD2. This CDR3 has 16 amino acids. V was pared by 1 base and J by 0 bases, with 4 bases of the junction left unmatched. The germline V gene has CDR1 MGHRA and CDR2 YSYEKL.

The sample holds a few counts of this clonotype. The gene calls are TRBV14 and TRBJ2-6; the D gene could be TRBD1 or TRBD2 (6 bases each). The CDR3 loop spans 16 amino acids. Trimming left V 1 base short and J 1 base short, with 8 bases between. The germline V gene encodes CDR1 SGHDN and CDR2 FVKESK. The chain's CDR3 is CASSQGGASGANVLTF. In DNA form, the CDR3 reads TGTGCCAGCAGCCAAGGGGGGGCATCTGGGGCCAACGTCCTGACTTTC.

This clonotype was counted between two and nine times. The CDR3: CASSKKGGLEQFF. The CDR3 DNA is TGTGCCAGCAGTAAAAAGGGGGGCCTTGAGCAGTTCTTC. The rearrangement joins TRBV27 to TRBJ2-1; the D gene could be TRBD1 or TRBD2 (6 bases each). This CDR3 is built from 13 residues. The germline CDR1 and CDR2 sequences are MNHEY and SMNVEV (reference sequence). V gave up 5 bases and J gave up 9 bases, with 14 bases separating them.

Comments on this clonotype: At one end the junction does not follow the germline gene, possibly because of a read error. This chain joins TRBV2 and TRBJ2-3, with D possibly matching TRBD2 (5 bases). The germline V gene encodes CDR1 SNHLY and CDR2 FYNNEI. This CDR3 has 14 residues. Written as DNA, the CDR3 is TGTGACAGCAGTCGACTACAACCCACAGATACGCAGTATTTT. Its translation: CDSSRLQPTDTQYF.

This clonotype was observed a few times. This chain joins TRBV19 and TRBJ2-1; 14 nucleotides match TRBD2. Trimming at V came to 2 bases and at J to 0 bases, leaving 6 bases not matched to a gene. This CDR3 region has 19 residues. The germline V gene encodes CDR1 LNHDA and CDR2 SQIVND (reference sequence). The CDR3 reads CASSIRLAGGPSSYNEQFF. DNA of the CDR3: TGTGCCAGTAGTATAAGACTAGCGGGGGGGCCAAGCTCCTACAATGAGCAGTTCTTC.

V usage is TRBV6-5 and J usage is TRBJ2-2, with D tentatively TRBD1 (6 bases). V lost 6 bases, J lost 6 bases, and 11 bases lay in between. Germline CDR1 and CDR2: MNHEY and SVGAGI. The CDR3 has 13 residues. The CDR3 DNA sequence: TGTGCCAGCAGAATAACAGGGCCCGGGGAGCTGTTTTTT. Translated: CASRITGPGELFF.

The rearrangement joins TRBV6-1 to TRBJ1-3; D is perhaps TRBD1 (6 bases). Germline V lookup: CDR1 MNHNS, CDR2 SASEGT. V was cut by 3 bases and J by 4 bases, with 13 bases left in between. CDR3 size: 15 residues. CDR3: CASSETGGYGNTIYF. The CDR3 nucleotides are TGTGCCAGCAGTGAGACAGGAGGGTACGGAAACACCATATATTTT.

This clonotype was found a few times. The rearrangement links TRBV20-1 to TRBJ1-4; no reliable D call. Germline V gene lookup returns CDR1 DFQATT and CDR2 SNEGSKA (reference sequence). The length of the CDR3 is 15 residues. Trimming pared 0 bases from V and 4 bases from J, leaving 12 bases between. DNA for the CDR3: TGCAGTGCTAGAGATGAGGTTGGCGGTAATGAAAAACTGTTTTTT. The encoded protein is CSARDEVGGNEKLFF.

This clonotype was observed a handful of times. The chain employs TRBV5-5 and TRBJ1-1; D possibly corresponds to TRBD1 (5 bases). Germline V gene data show CDR1 as SGHKS and CDR2 as YYEKEE (reference sequence). The CDR3 loop spans 18 amino acids. V lost 0 bases and J lost 0, with 18 bases in between. CDR3 in DNA: TGTGCCAGCAGCTTGGCACCAGGAGAAGTGACAGTGAACACTGAAGCTTTCTTT. It translates to CASSLAPGEVTVNTEAFF.

The rearrangement joins TRBV12-3 or TRBV12-4 to TRBJ2-7; no clear D. The V end lost 5 bases, the J end lost 2 bases, and 4 bases lay between the germline ends. This CDR3 has 11 amino acids. CDR3 loop: CASSPAYEQYF. The DNA for the CDR3 is TGTGCCAGCAGTCCGGCCTACGAGCAGTACTTC.

This clonotype was found a few times. CDR3 DNA sequence: TGTGCCACCGTACACCTTTCTTCCCTCTCTGGGGCCAACGTCCTGACTTTC. Translation gives CATVHLSSLSGANVLTF. V is TRBV19 and J is TRBJ2-6; D ambiguous. Germline loops: CDR1 LNHDA, CDR2 SQIVND (reference sequence). Trimming shortened V by 10 bases and J by 0 bases, and 19 bases separated the two germline ends. CDR3 length: 17 residues.

V is TRBV20-1 and J is TRBJ1-2; tentative D call: TRBD1 (5 bases). V gave up 3 bases and J gave up 8 bases, with 13 bases separating them. The CDR3 contains 12 residues. CDR1 is DFQATT and CDR2 is SNEGSKA in the germline V gene (reference sequence). CDR3 coding DNA: TGCAGTGCTAGTTCCACGTCAGGGGGCTACACCTTC. This codes for CSASSTSGGYTF.

This chain joins TRBV7-9 and TRBJ2-5; D is possibly TRBD2 (6 bases). V gave up 4 bases and J gave up 3 bases, with 18 bases separating them. The length of the CDR3 is 16 residues. The germline CDR1 and CDR2 sequences are SEHNR and FQNEAQ (reference sequence). In DNA, the CDR3 is TGTGCCAGCAGCTCATCTGGCGGGGATACGAAAGAGACCCAGTACTTC. Translation gives CASSSSGGDTKETQYF.

A few counts support this clonotype. The rearrangement joins TRBV11-2 to TRBJ2-1; possibly TRBD2 for D (5 bases). Between the trimmed V and J ends, which lost 2 bases and 9 bases, there was a span of 17 bases. In germline, CDR1 is SGHAT, CDR2 FQNNGV. The CDR3 sequence is 15 residues long. The CDR3: CASSLSPAGVGEQFF. DNA for the CDR3: TGTGCCAGCAGCTTATCTCCGGCCGGGGTGGGTGAGCAGTTCTTC.

This clonotype occurred a few times. The chain couples TRBV6-5 to TRBJ2-5; perhaps TRBD1 as D (5 bases). The CDR3 is 13 amino acids. Germline values: CDR1 MNHEY, CDR2 SVGAGI. Trimming shortened V by 1 base and J by 5 bases, and 8 bases separated the two germline ends. In DNA form, the CDR3 reads TGTGCCAGCAGTTACTTCAAGGGGGAGACCCAGTACTTC. It codes for CASSYFKGETQYF.

This clonotype turned up a few times. The rearrangement links TRBV4-1 to TRBJ1-5; D gene ambiguous. The V gene lost 1 base and the J gene lost 4 bases, with 11 bases spanning the gap. The germline gives CDR1 MGHRA, CDR2 YSYEKL. CDR3 length: 15 residues. For the CDR3, the DNA is TGCGCCAGCAGCCAAGGACTCCCACGGAATCAGCCCCAGCATTTT. This gives the protein CASSQGLPRNQPQHF.

This clonotype has a handful of counts. The chain links TRBV29-1 to TRBJ1-1; 7 nucleotides match TRBD1. The germline gives CDR1 SQVTM, CDR2 ANQGSEA. V shed 3 bases, J shed 10 bases, and the junction held 8 bases outside the gene matches. CDR3 length: 12 amino acids. This chain's CDR3 is CSVDRDSSGAFF. The CDR3, as DNA: TGCAGCGTTGATCGGGACAGTTCTGGAGCTTTCTTT. The full variable domain, rest sourced from reference TRBV29-1 and TRBJ1-1, is SAVISQKPSRDICQRGTSLTIQCQVDSQVTMMFWYRQQPGQSLTLIATANQGSEATYESGFVIDKFPISRPNLTFSTLTVSNMSPEDSSIYLCSVDRDSSGAFFGQGTRLTVV.

The chain is built from TRBV20-1 and TRBJ2-1, with unresolved D. The CDR3 contains 13 residues. Germline V gene lookup returns CDR1 DFQATT and CDR2 SNEGSKA (reference sequence). The V gene lost 4 bases and the J gene lost 4 bases, with 11 bases spanning the gap. CDR3 DNA sequence: TGCAGTGCTATCCTGGAGTCTTACAATGAGCAGTTCTTC. The encoded protein is CSAILESYNEQFF.

This clonotype was detected a few times. CDR3 nucleotides: TGTGCTAGTGGTTTAGGGGGCTACTCTGGAAACACCATATATTTT. This encodes CASGLGGYSGNTIYF. The V gene is TRBV12-5, the J gene TRBJ1-3, with 7 bases that match TRBD1. The CDR3 is made up of 15 amino acids. V lost 3 bases to trimming and J lost 0 bases; unmatched junction nucleotides: 2. Germline V gives CDR1 LGHNT, CDR2 FRNRAP.

This clonotype has a handful of counts. Written as DNA, the CDR3 is TGTGCCACCAGTGCCTCGACAGGCCCGGGGACAACTTTCTTT. This encodes CATSASTGPGTTFF. The chain links TRBV24-1 to TRBJ1-1; tentatively, D is TRBD1 (6 bases). The CDR3 covers 14 residues. Germline-derived CDR1 and CDR2 are KGHDR and SFDVKD. V lost 5 bases and J lost 12, with 21 bases in between.

This chain links TRBV30 with TRBJ2-7, with 11 bases aligning to TRBD1. Germline assignment: CDR1 GTSNPN and CDR2 SVGIG (reference sequence). Trimming removed 8 bases from V and 4 bases from J; junction bases left unmatched: 10. This CDR3 has 14 residues. CDR3 bases: TGTGCCGGCCATTCTGGACAGGGGGCTTACGAGCAGTACTTC. Translating it yields CAGHSGQGAYEQYF.

In this sample, this clonotype turned up once. V usage is TRBV20-1 and J usage is TRBJ2-5, with 11 nucleotides matching TRBD2. Germline V gene data show CDR1 as DFQATT and CDR2 as SNEGSKA (reference sequence). This CDR3 contains 14 residues. V lost 6 bases, J lost 3 bases, and 6 bases stayed unmatched. In nucleotides, the CDR3 is TGCAGTGCCACCCTAGCGGGGGGTAAAGAGACCCAGTACTTC. Its translation is CSATLAGGKETQYF.

About this clonotype itself: One end of the junction varies from germline; a read error may be responsible. The V and J genes are TRBV29-1 and TRBJ2-1; 15 bases align to TRBD2. From germline, CDR1 is SQVTM and CDR2 ANQGSEA. The CDR3 runs 17 residues. Here the CDR3 DNA reads TGCAGCGTGACCGGACTAGCGGGGGGGCTCTCCTACAATGAGCTGTTCTTC. Amino acids: CSVTGLAGGLSYNELFF.

This clonotype turned up a few times. The J gene is TRBJ2-7, the V gene TRBV12-3 or TRBV12-4; 10 positions match TRBD1. This CDR3 is built from 14 residues. Losses at the gene ends were 4 bases for V and 1 base for J; bases not matched to a gene: 1. The CDR3 reads CASSSGQGSYEQYF. DNA of the CDR3: TGTGCCAGCAGTTCGGGACAGGGGTCCTACGAGCAGTACTTC.